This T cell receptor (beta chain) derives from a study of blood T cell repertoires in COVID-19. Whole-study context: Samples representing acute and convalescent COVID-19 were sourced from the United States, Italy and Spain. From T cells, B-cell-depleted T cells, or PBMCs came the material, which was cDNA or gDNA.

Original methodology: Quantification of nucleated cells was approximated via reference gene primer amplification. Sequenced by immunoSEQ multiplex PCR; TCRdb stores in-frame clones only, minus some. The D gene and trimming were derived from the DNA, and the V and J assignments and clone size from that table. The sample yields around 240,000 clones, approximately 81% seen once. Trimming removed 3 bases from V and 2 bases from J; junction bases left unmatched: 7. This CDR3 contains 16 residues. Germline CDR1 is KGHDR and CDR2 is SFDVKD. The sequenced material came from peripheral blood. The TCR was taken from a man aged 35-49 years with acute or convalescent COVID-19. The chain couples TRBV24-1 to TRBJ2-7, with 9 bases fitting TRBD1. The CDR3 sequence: CATSDRDRAPAYEQYF. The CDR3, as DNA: TGTGCCACCAGTGATCGGGACAGGGCACCTGCCTACGAGCAGTACTTC.